These 21 T cell receptor beta chains were sequenced from one sample in a study of T-cell reconstitution after alpha-beta-depleted transplantation in children. As it was prepared, the TCRbeta library received unique molecular identifiers. TCRdb reprocessed the PCR reads with MiXCR, giving one entry per CDR3 protein. This table holds about 70,000 distinct CDR3 sequences, approximately 10% found once. The starting material was PBMCs, obtained before TCRalphabeta/CD19-depleted stem cell transplant. Source of these receptors: a boy aged 5-17 years with acute myeloid leukemia, due to receive a stem cell transplant.

There are a few counts of this clonotype. The V call is TRBV6-5, the J call TRBJ1-1; no reliable D call. Germline V gives CDR1 MNHEY, CDR2 SVGAGI. The V gene lost 8 bases and the J gene lost 1 base, with 14 bases spanning the gap. This CDR3 region has 14 residues. The CDR3 DNA is TGTGCCAGCCGCGAGACATACCGGAACACTGAAGCTTTCTTT. This gives the protein CASRETYRNTEAFF.

This clonotype was picked up many times. The chain couples TRBV5-5 to TRBJ2-1; D is uncertain. Between the trimmed V and J ends, which lost 0 bases and 0 bases, there was a span of 7 bases. CDR1 and CDR2 from the germline V gene are SGHKS and YYEKEE (reference sequence). The CDR3 totals 15 residues. The CDR3 reads CASSLGAGSYNEQFF. CDR3 sequence (DNA): TGTGCCAGCAGCTTGGGTGCTGGCTCCTACAATGAGCAGTTCTTC.

The CDR3 loop reads CASSYSMGVNTGELFF. The CDR3 coding sequence is TGTGCCAGCAGTTACTCGATGGGGGTGAACACCGGGGAGCTGTTTTTT. The chain is built from TRBV6-5 and TRBJ2-2; TRBD1 or TRBD2 may be the D gene (5 bases each). Germline values: CDR1 MNHEY, CDR2 SVGAGI. This CDR3 region has 16 residues. Trimming took off 0 bases at V and 1 base at J, with 9 bases between the two ends.

The genes are TRBV13 and TRBJ2-1, with 7 bases that match TRBD2. V was pared by 5 bases and J by 0 bases, with 10 bases of the junction left unmatched. Per the germline V gene, CDR1 is PRHDT and CDR2 is FYEKMQ (reference sequence). The CDR3 is 17 amino acids. In DNA form, the CDR3 reads TGTGCCAGCAGCCCCGTACTAGGCGGGAGCTCCTACAATGAGCAGTTCTTC. The encoded protein is CASSPVLGGSSYNEQFF.

CDR3 region: CASSQDVGTVGDTQYF. CDR3 in DNA: TGCGCCAGCAGCCAAGACGTGGGGACAGTGGGAGATACGCAGTATTTT. The chain employs TRBV4-3 and TRBJ2-3; TRBD1 matches 7 bases. The V segment lost 0 bases and the J segment 5 bases; nucleotides outside the gene matches: 8. The V gene's germline CDR1 is LGHNA and CDR2 YSLEER. The CDR3 covers 16 residues.

In this sample, this clonotype turned up many times. The J gene is TRBJ2-1, the V gene TRBV6-5; TRBD2 matches 9 bases. Trimming took 7 bases from V and 0 from J; bases not matched to a gene: 4. This CDR3 comprises 15 residues. Germline loops: CDR1 MNHEY, CDR2 SVGAGI. The CDR3 region has the DNA TGTGCCAGCATGGGAGCGGGAGGCTCCTACAATGAGCAGTTCTTC. Protein sequence: CASMGAGGSYNEQFF.

This clonotype appeared many times. V usage is TRBV7-3 and J usage is TRBJ2-1; 13 bases line up with TRBD2. With 5 bases clipped from V and 6 bases from J, the junction kept 7 bases outside the gene matches. CDR3 length: 16 residues. Germline V gene data show CDR1 as SGHTA and CDR2 as FQGTGA. CDR3 in DNA: TGTGCCAGCAGCCTACAGGGACTAGCGGGGTCCAATGAGCAGTTCTTC. Translating it yields CASSLQGLAGSNEQFF.

V gene TRBV11-1 combines with J gene TRBJ2-1; 16 positions match TRBD2. The CDR3 spans 19 residues. V trimming: 5 bases; J trimming: 3 bases; junction bases outside the gene matches: 10. Germline values: CDR1 SGHAT, CDR2 FQDESV (reference sequence). Here the CDR3 reads CASSLPGLAGGRVYNEQFF. DNA for the CDR3: TGTGCCAGCAGCCTCCCGGGACTAGCGGGAGGGCGCGTCTACAATGAGCAGTTCTTC.

This clonotype was picked up many times. This chain links TRBV5-1 with TRBJ2-2; unclear D gene. Trimming took off 4 bases at V and 6 bases at J, with 7 bases between the two ends. Looked up from germline, CDR1 is SGHRS and CDR2 is YFSETQ. The CDR3 is 12 amino acids. CDR3 region: CASSHLAGELFF. CDR3 nucleotide sequence: TGCGCCAGCAGCCATCTAGCCGGGGAGCTGTTTTTT.

The chain employs TRBV20-1 and TRBJ1-6; maybe TRBD1 (5 bases). The ends were cut back, 1 base at V and 10 bases at J, with 17 bases in the middle. Germline V gene sequence: CDR1 DFQATT, CDR2 SNEGSKA (reference sequence). CDR3 size: 15 residues. This chain's CDR3 is CSARAHGAVGSPLHF. In DNA, the CDR3 is TGCAGTGCTAGAGCCCACGGGGCCGTAGGCTCACCCCTCCACTTT.

This clonotype was counted between two and nine times. This sequence joins TRBV30 and TRBJ1-4; a possible D gene is TRBD1 (5 bases). The CDR3 length is 16 residues. The germline V gene encodes CDR1 GTSNPN and CDR2 SVGIG (reference sequence). Trimming took off 2 bases at V and 6 bases at J, with 19 bases between the two ends. The CDR3 nucleotides read TGTGCCTGGAGTTCATGGGGTGCCAGGGCCTATGAAAAACTGTTTTTT. It encodes CAWSSWGARAYEKLFF.

This clonotype was seen repeatedly, ten times or more. This chain uses TRBV7-9 with TRBJ1-2, with D maybe TRBD1 (5 bases). Trimming pared 6 bases from V and 6 bases from J, leaving 11 bases between. CDR3 size: 12 residues. CDR1 is SEHNR, CDR2 FQNEAQ, per germline (reference sequence). CDR3 amino acids: CASSEGRDGYTF. The CDR3 nucleotides are TGTGCCAGCAGTGAGGGGAGGGATGGCTACACCTTC.

This clonotype was recorded at least ten times. This chain joins TRBV5-4 and TRBJ2-3; D is tentatively TRBD1 or TRBD2 (5 bases each). V lost 4 bases, J lost 0 bases, and 12 bases lay in between. This CDR3 spans 15 amino acids. The germline gives CDR1 SGHNT, CDR2 YYREEE (reference sequence). CDR3 sequence reads: CASSPWGGSTDTQYF. The CDR3 coding sequence is TGTGCCAGCAGCCCATGGGGCGGGAGCACAGATACGCAGTATTTT.

This clonotype was found many times. This rearrangement joins TRBV20-1 to TRBJ2-3, with 13 bases aligning to TRBD2. Trimming at V came to 5 bases and at J to 4 bases, leaving 9 bases not matched to a gene. CDR3 length equals 16 residues. Germline CDR1 and CDR2: DFQATT and SNEGSKA (reference sequence). CDR3 region: CSAQTGTSGIPDTQYF. CDR3 DNA sequence: TGCAGTGCTCAAACTGGGACTAGCGGGATACCAGATACGCAGTATTTT.

The sample holds many counts of this clonotype. The chain recombines TRBV3-1 with TRBJ2-7, with D tentatively TRBD2 (6 bases). The CDR3 has 12 residues. CDR1 and CDR2 from the germline V gene are LGHDT and YNNKEL (reference sequence). V was trimmed by 1 base and J by 6 bases, leaving 7 bases between them. CDR3 DNA sequence: TGTGCCAGCAGCCAAGGGAGGGGCGAGCAGTACGTC. This gives the protein CASSQGRGEQYV.

This clonotype was picked up many times. V and J are TRBV15 and TRBJ2-7; TRBD1 matches 8 bases. V trimming: 1 base; J trimming: 4 bases; junction bases outside the gene matches: 6. The germline V gene has CDR1 LNHNV and CDR2 YYDKDF (reference sequence). This CDR3 has 15 amino acids. The CDR3 DNA is TGTGCCACCAGCAGAGGCGACAGGGGTGCTTACGAGCAGTACTTC. Protein: CATSRGDRGAYEQYF. The entire variable domain, with the rest obtained from reference TRBV15 and TRBJ2-7, is as follows: DAMVIQNPRYQVTQFGKPVTLSCSQTLNHNVMYWYQQKSSQAPKLLFHYYDKDFNNEADTPDNFQSRRPNTSFCFLDIRSPGLGDTAMYLCATSRGDRGAYEQYFGPGTRLTVT.

This clonotype was observed many times. The chain couples TRBV20-1 to TRBJ2-5; 7 nucleotides align to TRBD2. This CDR3 spans 13 amino acids. Germline V CDR1 and CDR2: DFQATT, SNEGSKA (reference sequence). Trimming took 1 base from V and 4 from J; bases not matched to a gene: 3. For the CDR3, the DNA is TGCAGTGCTAGAGCGGGGGGTGCAGAGACCCAGTACTTC. Protein: CSARAGGAETQYF.

This clonotype was seen repeatedly, ten times or more. This chain joins TRBV27 and TRBJ2-4; D remains unclear. The CDR3 is 17 residues long. Trimming stripped 5 bases from V and 3 bases from J, with 20 bases between. Germline lookup yields CDR1 MNHEY and CDR2 SMNVEV (reference sequence). CDR3 DNA: TGTGCCAGCAGTGCCCGGGCCGACAACTGGGGCAAAAACATTCAGTACTTC. The encoded protein is CASSARADNWGKNIQYF.

The sample holds many counts of this clonotype. As DNA, the CDR3 is TGTGCCAGCAGCCAAGATCAGGGGATCCATGGCTACACCTTC. Residues: CASSQDQGIHGYTF. This chain joins TRBV4-2 and TRBJ1-2; tentative D call: TRBD1 (6 bases). CDR3 length: 14 residues. From germline, CDR1 is LGHNA and CDR2 YNFKEQ. V was cut by 0 bases and J by 6 bases, with 11 bases left in between.

This clonotype was observed many times. The genes are TRBV5-1 and TRBJ2-5; D gene uncertain. The V end was cut by 0 bases, the J end by 2 bases, with 8 bases between. Germline V CDR1 and CDR2: SGHRS, YFSETQ. The CDR3 totals 14 residues. CDR3 in amino acids: CASSLVAAQETQYF. DNA for the CDR3: TGCGCCAGCAGCTTGGTAGCAGCTCAAGAGACCCAGTACTTC.

This clonotype was observed at least ten times. The genes are TRBV6-5 and TRBJ1-1; maybe TRBD1 (5 bases). The CDR3 has 13 residues. Germline V gives CDR1 MNHEY, CDR2 SVGAGI. V was clipped by 5 bases and J by 10 bases, with 17 bases between them. CDR3 sequence: CASSPSRQRIAFF. CDR3 nucleotide sequence: TGTGCCAGCAGTCCCAGCCGACAGCGTATAGCTTTCTTT.